This TCR beta chain comes out of a study of CD8 T cells in ankylosing spondylitis. For TCR beta, libraries came from quantitative 5'-RACE with molecular barcodes. In TCRdb, the 5' RACE reads were re-called with MiXCR into one record per CDR3 protein. This table has roughly 180,000 distinct CDR3 sequences, about 9.9% appearing once. The ends lost 4 bases at V and 0 bases at J; junction bases unmatched: 3. The CDR3 spans 15 residues. Germline V gives CDR1 LNHDA, CDR2 SQIVND (reference sequence). Turning to this clonotype: The antigen remains undetermined.

General study results and limits: CD8+ by phenotype, disease-linked clones were relatively rare in peripheral blood. Researchers reportedly found disease-linked clones significantly enriched in matched ankylosing spondylitis synovial fluid.

Material for sequencing was blood, either unsorted or a sorted T cell fraction (not recorded which). The receptor's source is a male donor with ankylosing spondylitis or in good health (not recorded which). The chain joins TRBV19 to TRBJ2-1; 7 positions agree with TRBD2. The chain's CDR3 is CASSTRTSSYNEQFF. The DNA of the CDR3 is TGTGCCAGTAGTACACGGACTAGCTCCTACAATGAGCAGTTCTTC.